Below are 17 T cell receptor beta chains sequenced from a single sample in a study of regulatory T cells in long-lasting Graves disease. Time point denoted: newly diagnosed GD, antithyroid drugs for less than 3 months. After RNA was extracted from PBMCs, the TCR library was made from it. Sequencing libraries for TCR beta were prepared with iRepertoire HTBI primers and Arm-PCR of CDR3 regions. TCRdb re-called the multiplex PCR reads through MiXCR, storing one row per CDR3 protein. The sample records roughly 400,000 distinct CDR3 sequences, about 15% being singletons. Another study also made use of these data, one on T cells in Graves' hyperthyroidism and ophthalmopathy.

Source: peripheral blood mononuclear cells (PBMCs), taken at new diagnosis, from a patient treated with antithyroid drugs. The receptors originated from a woman aged 40 to 50 with Graves disease.

Note on this clonotype: With only one base between it and a far larger clone, this is likely a read error. V is TRBV5-1 and J is TRBJ2-5; TRBD1 aligns across 9 bases. The germline CDR1 and CDR2 sequences are SGHRS and YFSETQ. This CDR3 has 15 residues. The CDR3 DNA reads TGTGTCAGCAGCGAACGGACAGGGGTGCGAGAGACCCAGTACTTC. Translation gives CVSSERTGVRETQYF.

The CDR3 sequence: CASSLSRWGQPQHF. CDR3 sequence (DNA): TGTGCCAGCAGTCTGTCCCGGTGGGGGCAGCCCCAGCATTTT. The chain employs TRBV28 and TRBJ1-5, with a possible D match to TRBD1 (5 bases). The CDR3 consists of 14 residues. Germline V gene data show CDR1 as MDHEN and CDR2 as SYDVKM. Trimming took off 5 bases at V and 7 bases at J, with 15 bases between the two ends. The variable domain in full, completed from reference TRBV28 and TRBJ1-5, reads DVKVTQSSRYLVKRTGEKVFLECVQDMDHENMFWYRQDPGLGLRLIYFSYDVKMKEKGDIPEGYSVSREKKERFSLILESASTNQTSMYLCASSLSRWGQPQHFGDGTRLSIL.

The table lists this clonotype with many counts. This chain connects TRBV28 to TRBJ2-7; D gene unclear. Germline V gene lookup returns CDR1 MDHEN and CDR2 SYDVKM. CDR3 length: 14 amino acids. V was cut by 1 base and J by 3 bases, with 10 bases left in between. CDR3 coding DNA: TGTGCCAGCAGTTTATTAGGCAGCCACTACGAGCAGTACTTC. Its protein product is CASSLLGSHYEQYF. Complete variable domain (other parts from reference TRBV28 and TRBJ2-7): DVKVTQSSRYLVKRTGEKVFLECVQDMDHENMFWYRQDPGLGLRLIYFSYDVKMKEKGDIPEGYSVSREKKERFSLILESASTNQTSMYLCASSLLGSHYEQYFGPGTRLTVT.

This clonotype was found many times. V and J are TRBV30 and TRBJ1-1, with a possible D match to TRBD1 (5 bases). This CDR3 has 15 amino acids. V was trimmed by 4 bases and J by 0 bases, leaving 15 bases between them. CDR1 and CDR2 (germline): GTSNPN, SVGIG (reference sequence). In nucleotides, the CDR3 is TGTGCCTGGATTCCTAGGGGACCTATGAACACTGAAGCTTTCTTT. Amino acid sequence: CAWIPRGPMNTEAFF.

This clonotype was observed at least ten times. The rearrangement joins TRBV5-6 to TRBJ2-1; D is possibly TRBD2 (6 bases). From germline, CDR1 is SGHDT and CDR2 YYEEEE. Trimming shortened V by 4 bases and J by 2 bases, and 13 bases separated the two germline ends. This CDR3 comprises 15 residues. This CDR3 reads CASSQGLRAYNEQFF. In nucleotides, the CDR3 is TGTGCCAGCAGCCAGGGACTTAGGGCCTACAATGAGCAGTTCTTC.

The table lists this clonotype with many counts. This chain connects TRBV29-1 to TRBJ2-7, with TRBD1 identical over 8 bases. The CDR3 loop spans 14 amino acids. Germline loops: CDR1 SQVTM, CDR2 ANQGSEA. With V trimmed by 5 bases and J by 0 bases, 6 bases remained unmatched. The CDR3 DNA sequence: TGCAGCGTTCTCCGGGACAGGAGCTCCTACGAGCAGTACTTC. It translates to CSVLRDRSSYEQYF.

This clonotype was seen repeatedly, ten times or more. As DNA, the CDR3 is TGTGCCAGCAGCTTAGCGGGGGCGGGGGTCTACAATGAGCAGTTCTTC. It yields the protein CASSLAGAGVYNEQFF. The chain joins TRBV7-2 to TRBJ2-1; TRBD2 might be the D (7 bases). With 0 bases removed from V and 3 bases from J, the gap between germline ends came to 12 bases. Germline CDR1 and CDR2: SGHTA and FQGNSA. The CDR3 totals 16 residues.

This clonotype was detected ten times or more. This chain joins TRBV29-1 and TRBJ2-5, with 11 bases aligning to TRBD2. The germline gives CDR1 SQVTM, CDR2 ANQGSEA. There are 14 residues in the CDR3. V lost 8 bases, J lost 3 bases, and 8 bases stayed unmatched. In DNA form, the CDR3 reads TGCAGCACCGGTGAGACTAGCGGGAAAGAGACCCAGTACTTC. This encodes CSTGETSGKETQYF.

This clonotype was detected ten times or more. The chain couples TRBV14 to TRBJ2-1; 9 nucleotides align to TRBD1. The CDR3 consists of 15 residues. Looked up from germline, CDR1 is SGHDN and CDR2 is FVKESK. The trim removed 4 bases at V and 5 bases at J, leaving 6 bases unmatched. The CDR3 DNA follows: TGTGCCAGCAGCCCTCGGACAGGGGAGAACAATGAGCAGTTCTTC. Protein sequence: CASSPRTGENNEQFF. The full variable domain, its missing parts supplied by reference TRBV14 and TRBJ2-1, is EAGVTQFPSHSVIEKGQTVTLRCDPISGHDNLYWYRRVMGKEIKFLLHFVKESKQDESGMPNNRFLAERTGGTYSTLKVQPAELEDSGVYFCASSPRTGENNEQFFGPGTRLTVL.

Concerning this clonotype itself: It may be a read error: a sequence one base away is much more abundant. This chain links TRBV3-1 with TRBJ2-1; 7 bases agree with TRBD2. This CDR3 spans 15 amino acids. V was clipped by 4 bases and J by 0 bases; unmatched bases: 3. Germline CDR1 and CDR2: LGHDT and YNNKEL (reference sequence). The CDR3 DNA follows: TGTGCCAGCAGCCCGTGGACTAGCTCCTACAATGAGCAGTTCTTC. Protein sequence: CASSPWTSSYNEQFF.

This clonotype has at least ten counts. The chain has TRBV13 and TRBJ2-3; D may be TRBD2 (5 bases). V was pared by 5 bases and J by 4 bases, with 22 bases between. This CDR3 is 17 amino acids long. Germline V CDR1 and CDR2: PRHDT, FYEKMQ (reference sequence). The CDR3 DNA sequence: TGTGCCAGCAGCCCCCCCAATCCGGGATTCCGCGCAGATACGCAGTATTTT. This gives the protein CASSPPNPGFRADTQYF.

Ten or more counts support this clonotype. The J gene is TRBJ2-7, the V gene TRBV28; 10 bases map to TRBD1. After removal of 6 bases from V and 5 bases from J, the junction contained 10 bases not matched to a gene. CDR3 length: 15 amino acids. CDR1 is MDHEN, CDR2 SYDVKM, per germline. CDR3 nucleotides: TGTGCCAGCAGCACCAGGGACAGGGGCGGGGACGAGCAGTACTTC. Translation gives CASSTRDRGGDEQYF.

In its sample, this clonotype was seen a few times. The genes are TRBV14 and TRBJ2-7; 9 bases are a match to TRBD1. Germline trimming cut 4 bases from V and 5 bases from J; bases unmatched to any gene: 9. The germline CDR1 and CDR2 sequences are SGHDN and FVKESK. This CDR3 is 15 amino acids long. DNA of the CDR3: TGTGCCAGCAGCCGGATGGGACAGGGTGTCCACGAGCAGTACTTC. Its translation is CASSRMGQGVHEQYF.

This clonotype was found many times. The chain uses TRBV20-1 and TRBJ2-5; the D gene is possibly TRBD2 (7 bases). The CDR3 contains 14 residues. V lost 0 bases and J lost 4, with 12 bases in between. CDR1 and CDR2 from the germline V gene are DFQATT and SNEGSKA (reference sequence). CDR3 region: CSARDRRGGETQYF. The CDR3 coding sequence is TGCAGTGCTAGAGATCGAAGGGGGGGAGAGACCCAGTACTTC.

The chain carries TRBV6-1 and TRBJ2-3; TRBD2 aligns across 13 bases. With 6 bases clipped from V and 5 bases from J, the junction kept 11 bases outside the gene matches. CDR3 length equals 17 residues. CDR1 is MNHNS and CDR2 is SASEGT in the germline V gene. CDR3 coding DNA: TGTGCCAGCAGCAATCCAGGACTAGCGGGAGACGAAGATACGCAGTATTTT. This translates into CASSNPGLAGDEDTQYF.

This clonotype came up many times. The chain combines TRBV2 with TRBJ1-1; tentatively, D is TRBD1 (6 bases). There are 15 residues in the CDR3. Trimming pared 5 bases from V and 3 bases from J, leaving 16 bases between. Germline V gene lookup returns CDR1 SNHLY and CDR2 FYNNEI. The CDR3 protein is CASSTTRGADTEAFF. The CDR3 bases are TGTGCCAGCAGTACAACCCGGGGGGCGGACACTGAAGCTTTCTTT.

This clonotype was seen many times. The DNA of the CDR3 is TGTGCCAGCAGTCCGCACAGGGTACCTAACTATGGCTACACCTTC. This encodes CASSPHRVPNYGYTF. The gene calls are TRBV12-3 or TRBV12-4 and TRBJ1-2; weak D call: TRBD1 (6 bases). The CDR3 is 15 residues long. V was shortened by 5 bases and J by 0 bases, with 13 bases between the two germline ends.